This T cell receptor beta chain was sequenced during a study of T cells in Graves' hyperthyroidism and ophthalmopathy. Study background: Upon initial diagnosis and before any treatment, peripheral blood was collected.

With regard to this clonotype: The antigen is unknown. This may come from a read error, since a much larger clone is one base off.

TCR beta CDR3 regions were amplified from RNA. HTBI primers were the set used in a first-round RT-PCR of the TCR CDR3. TCRdb used MiXCR to reprocess the multiplex PCR reads, holding one entry per CDR3 protein. The sample has under 450,000 distinct CDR3 sequences; 15% to 18% are singletons. Points from the study as a whole: Most thyroid clonotypes expanded above 0.001 were also detected in blood.

Stable Graves' hyperthyroidism denoted no ophthalmopathy progression over 18 months. Each patient was aged 18 to 65 and had newly diagnosed hyperthyroidism of under 2 months' duration. Germline V CDR1 and CDR2: SEHNR, FQNEAQ (reference sequence). V was cut by 2 bases and J by 2 bases, with 10 bases left in between. The CDR3 contains 14 residues. The V and J genes are TRBV7-9 and TRBJ2-7; weak D call: TRBD1 (6 bases). The TCR was taken from a woman aged 18-30 years with Graves' hyperthyroidism. The sample was blood. CDR3 DNA: TGTGCCAGCAGCTTAAACGGACAGACCTACGAGCAGTACTTC. Its translation: CASSLNGQTYEQYF.